Detailed here is one TCR beta chain. The sample originates from a study of blood T cell repertoires in COVID-19. For the study at large: The origin of the acute and convalescent COVID-19 samples was the United States, Italy and Spain. The cDNA or gDNA used as material had been derived from T cells, B-cell-depleted T cells, or PBMCs.

The germline V gene has CDR1 SGHTA and CDR2 FQGNSA. V dropped 1 base and J dropped 7 bases, with 4 bases sitting between them. The CDR3 contains 11 residues. Per the original data handling: Estimation of nucleated cell counts was performed using reference gene primer amplification. TCRdb's copy holds only in-frame clones and misses some; the assay was immunoSEQ multiplex PCR. That table gives V, J and clone size, and the DNA gave D and trimming. The sample has some 9,200 clones, 75% to 90% seen once. The rearrangement joins TRBV7-2 to TRBJ2-5; D is uncertain. This TCR derives from a man aged 70 or older with active COVID-19. Sequencing used peripheral blood. The CDR3 region has the DNA TGTGCCAGCAGCTTAGGGGCGACCCAGTACTTC. Its protein is CASSLGATQYF.